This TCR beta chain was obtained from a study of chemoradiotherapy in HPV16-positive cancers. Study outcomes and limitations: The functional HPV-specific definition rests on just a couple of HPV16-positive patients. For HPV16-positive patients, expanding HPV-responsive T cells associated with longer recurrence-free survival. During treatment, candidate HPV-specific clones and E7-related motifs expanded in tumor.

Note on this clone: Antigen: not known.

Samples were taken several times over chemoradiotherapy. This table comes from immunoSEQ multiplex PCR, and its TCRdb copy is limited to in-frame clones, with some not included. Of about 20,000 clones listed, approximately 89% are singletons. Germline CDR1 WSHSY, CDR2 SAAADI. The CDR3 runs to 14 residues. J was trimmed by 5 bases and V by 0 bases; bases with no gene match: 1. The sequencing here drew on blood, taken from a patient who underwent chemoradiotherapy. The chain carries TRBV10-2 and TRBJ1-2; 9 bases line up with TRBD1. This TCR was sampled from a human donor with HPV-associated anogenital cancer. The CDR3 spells CASSESGTGYGYTF. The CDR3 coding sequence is TGCGCCAGCAGTGAGTCCGGGACAGGGTATGGCTACACCTTC.